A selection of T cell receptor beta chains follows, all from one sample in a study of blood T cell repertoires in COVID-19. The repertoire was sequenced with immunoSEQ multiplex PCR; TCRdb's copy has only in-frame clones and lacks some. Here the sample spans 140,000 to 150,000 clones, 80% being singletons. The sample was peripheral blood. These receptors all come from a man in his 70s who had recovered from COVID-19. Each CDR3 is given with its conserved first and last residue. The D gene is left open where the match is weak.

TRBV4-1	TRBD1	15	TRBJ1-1	CASSQDKGANTEAFF	TGCGCCAGCAGCCAAGATAAGGGGGCGAACACTGAAGCTTTCTTT
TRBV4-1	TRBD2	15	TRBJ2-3	CASSKAGGTTDTQYF	TGCGCCAGCAGTAAAGCGGGAGGAACGACAGATACGCAGTATTTT
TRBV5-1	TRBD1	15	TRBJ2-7	CASSLDGTGGDEQYF	TGCGCCAGCAGCTTGGACGGGACAGGCGGGGACGAGCAGTACTTC
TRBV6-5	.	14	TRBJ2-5	CASRLGRSARAQYF	TGTGCCAGCAGATTAGGTCGATCCGCGAGGGCCCAGTACTTC
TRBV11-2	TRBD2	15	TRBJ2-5	CASSSRLALVETQYF	TGTGCCAGCAGCTCGCGACTAGCGTTAGTGGAGACCCAGTACTTC
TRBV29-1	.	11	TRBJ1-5	CSVGGEWPQHF	TGCAGCGTTGGCGGAGAGTGGCCCCAGCATTTT
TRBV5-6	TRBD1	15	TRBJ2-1	CASSWDSRSYNEQFF	TGTGCCAGCAGCTGGGACAGCCGCTCCTACAATGAGCAGTTCTTC
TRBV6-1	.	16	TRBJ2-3	CASSERLGKLTDTQYF	TGTGCCAGCAGTGAACGATTGGGCAAACTCACAGATACGCAGTATTTT
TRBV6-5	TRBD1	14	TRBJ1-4	CASSRDRGDEKLFF	TGTGCCAGCAGCCGAGACAGGGGGGACGAAAAACTGTTTTTT
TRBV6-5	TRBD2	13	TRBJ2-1	CASSTSGSNEQFF	TGTGCCAGCAGTACTAGCGGGAGCAATGAGCAGTTCTTC